Given below is one T cell receptor (beta chain) in context. These data are taken from a study of radiation and T cells in renal cell carcinoma. CDR1 is MDHEN and CDR2 is SYDVKM in the germline V gene. This CDR3 comprises 17 residues. The V gene end was trimmed by 4 bases and the J gene end by 5 bases; junction bases not matched to a gene: 13. Time point of the sample: blood 4 weeks post-SBRT, at nephrectomy. The sample's treatment: 15 Gy SBRT to primary tumor, nephrectomy 4 weeks later. TCRdb's copy holds only in-frame clones and misses some; the assay was immunoSEQ multiplex PCR. The sample includes around 77,000 clones, less than 85% seen only once; the top ten take 2% to 3%.

The sample here was blood, taken from a patient whose treatment included radiotherapy and nephrectomy. This chain uses TRBV28 with TRBJ1-4; 7 nucleotides agree with TRBD1. The clonotype was recovered from a woman aged 60 to 75 with renal cell carcinoma. The CDR3 sequence is CASSYRGTAPLNEKLFF. The CDR3 DNA reads TGTGCCAGCAGTTATCGTGGGACAGCCCCGCTAAATGAAAAACTGTTTTTT.